The clone carrying this T cell receptor (beta chain) was counted a single time. The sample is drawn from a study of blood T cell repertoires in COVID-19. Study in general: Collection of acute and convalescent COVID-19 samples took place in the United States, Italy and Spain. In each case, the material was cDNA or gDNA derived from T cells, B-cell-depleted T cells, or PBMCs.

The CDR3 is 15 residues long. From germline, CDR1 is LNHDA and CDR2 SQIVND (reference sequence). V gave up 0 bases and J gave up 6 bases, with 14 bases separating them. Authors' processing steps: Amplification with reference gene primers provided the estimates of nucleated cell counts. TCRdb's copy holds only in-frame clones and misses some; the assay was immunoSEQ multiplex PCR. V and J calls and clone size follow that table, whereas D and trimming were derived from the DNA. Of 120,000 to 150,000 clones listed, roughly 87% were seen once; the top ten hold 0.95%. This clonotype was obtained from a woman in her fifties or sixties with acute or convalescent COVID-19. This chain uses TRBV19 with TRBJ1-2; D not certain. The sequenced sample consisted of peripheral blood. The CDR3 DNA is TGTGCCAGTAGTATAGATCGGGTTTCTGGTGATGGCTACACCTTC. Its protein product is CASSIDRVSGDGYTF.